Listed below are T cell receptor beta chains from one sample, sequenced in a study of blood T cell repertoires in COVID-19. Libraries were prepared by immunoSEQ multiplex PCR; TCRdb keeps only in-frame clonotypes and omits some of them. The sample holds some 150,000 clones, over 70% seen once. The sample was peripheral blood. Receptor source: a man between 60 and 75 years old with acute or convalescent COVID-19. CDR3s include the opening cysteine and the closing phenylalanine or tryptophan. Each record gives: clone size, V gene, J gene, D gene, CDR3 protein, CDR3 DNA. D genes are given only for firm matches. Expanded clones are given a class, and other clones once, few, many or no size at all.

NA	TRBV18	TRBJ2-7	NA	CASSTGGEQYF	TGTGCCAGCTCAACCGGGGGCGAGCAGTACTTC
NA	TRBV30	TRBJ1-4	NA	CAWTQGTLGEKLFF	TGTGCCTGGACACAGGGAACACTGGGGGAAAAACTGTTTTTT
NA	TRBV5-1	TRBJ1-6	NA	CASSLQGSSYNSPLHF	TGCGCCAGCAGCTTACAAGGGAGCTCCTATAATTCACCCCTCCACTTT
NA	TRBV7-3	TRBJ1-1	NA	CASSLGGLMNTEAFF	TGTGCCAGCAGCTTGGGAGGACTGATGAACACTGAAGCTTTCTTT
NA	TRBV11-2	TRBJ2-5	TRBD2	CASSLDGEGTQYF	TGTGCCAGCAGCTTAGATGGGGAGGGGACCCAGTACTTC
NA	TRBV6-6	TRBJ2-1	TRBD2	CASSFEAGTYNEQFF	TGTGCCAGCAGTTTCGAAGCGGGGACCTACAATGAGCAGTTCTTC
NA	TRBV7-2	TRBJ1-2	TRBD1	CASSLMIGTGRGYTF	TGTGCCAGCAGCTTAATGATTGGGACAGGGAGGGGCTACACCTTC
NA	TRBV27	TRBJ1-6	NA	CASSSGWEGSPLHF	TGTGCCAGCAGTTCAGGGTGGGAGGGCTCACCCCTCCACTTT
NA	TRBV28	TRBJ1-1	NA	CASSLVGDSLGTEAFF	TGTGCCAGCAGTTTAGTCGGAGACAGTTTGGGCACTGAAGCTTTCTTT
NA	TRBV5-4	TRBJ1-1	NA	CASSFFREMNTEAFF	TGTGCCAGCAGCTTTTTCAGGGAAATGAACACTGAAGCTTTCTTT
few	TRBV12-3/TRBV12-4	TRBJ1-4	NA	CASSPIGGELFF	TGTGCCAGCAGCCCGATCGGGGGGGAACTGTTTTTT
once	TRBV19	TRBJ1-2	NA	CASMDSVGYTF	TGTGCCAGTATGGACAGCGTTGGCTACACCTTC
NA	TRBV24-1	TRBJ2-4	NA	CATSDYRNIQYF	TGTGCCACCAGTGATTACCGGAACATTCAGTACTTC
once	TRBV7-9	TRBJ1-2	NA	CASSLGQGSRDGYTF	TGTGCCAGCAGCTTAGGGCAGGGCAGTCGTGATGGCTACACCTTC
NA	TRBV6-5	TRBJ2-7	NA	CASRTDTGTSEQYF	TGTGCCAGCAGGACCGATACCGGGACAAGCGAGCAGTACTTC
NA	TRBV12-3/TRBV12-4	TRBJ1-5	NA	CASSSTGSQPQHF	TGTGCCAGCAGTTCAACAGGAAGTCAGCCCCAGCATTTT
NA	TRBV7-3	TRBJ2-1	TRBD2	CASSLEDGEGPDNEQFF	TGTGCCAGCAGCTTAGAAGACGGGGAGGGTCCAGACAATGAGCAGTTCTTC
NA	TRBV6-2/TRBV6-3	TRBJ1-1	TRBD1	CASSYPTGAREAFF	TGTGCCAGCAGTTACCCGACAGGGGCCCGAGAAGCTTTCTTT
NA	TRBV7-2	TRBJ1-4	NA	CASSRALDEKLFF	TGTGCCAGCTCCCGCGCATTAGATGAAAAACTGTTTTTT
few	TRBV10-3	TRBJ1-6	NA	CAISEIDLGRGLHF	TGTGCCATCAGTGAGATCGACCTGGGGCGAGGACTCCACTTT